The entry below describes one T cell receptor beta chain. Antigen unknown. TCRdb ran MiXCR on the 5' RACE reads and lists one entry per CDR3 protein. The profile shows 500,000 to 650,000 distinct CDR3 sequences, about a fifth of them singletons. These data belong to a study of identical twins. Study-level findings and limits: Models underestimated TCR alpha sharing (out-of-frame) in monozygotic twins.

This CDR3 region has 12 residues. Trimming took off 7 bases at V and 4 bases at J, with 8 bases between the two ends. Per germline, CDR1 LNHDA and CDR2 SQIVND (reference sequence). The same sample was also used in a study of yellow fever vaccine responses in identical twins.

This receptor was obtained from a woman aged 18-35 years in good health. This chain links TRBV19 with TRBJ1-5; D remains ambiguous. The sample comprised CD4+ T cells sorted from blood. The CDR3 coding sequence is TGTGCCAGTAACGGAGGGAATCAGCCCCAGCATTTT. Its protein product is CASNGGNQPQHF. Full variable domain (remainder filled in from reference TRBV19 and TRBJ1-5): DGGITQSPKYLFRKEGQNVTLSCEQNLNHDAMYWYRQDPGQGLRLIYYSQIVNDFQKGDIAEGYSVSREKKESFPLTVTSAQKNPTAFYLCASNGGNQPQHFGDGTRLSIL.